This T cell receptor (beta chain) was sequenced during a study of blood T cell repertoires in COVID-19. This CDR3 region has 11 residues. Trimming left V 6 bases short and J 5 bases short, with 5 bases between. The germline V gene has CDR1 KGHDR and CDR2 SFDVKD. Libraries were prepared by immunoSEQ multiplex PCR; TCRdb keeps only in-frame clonotypes and omits some of them. Of about 61,000 clones listed, under 85% are singletons. This sequence was found in a woman aged 70-85 years with acute or convalescent COVID-19. The source material was peripheral blood. The J gene is TRBJ2-3, the V gene TRBV24-1; maybe TRBD1 (5 bases). CDR3 protein: CATSQGDTQYF. CDR3 coding DNA: TGTGCCACCAGTCAGGGAGATACGCAGTATTTT.